This TCR beta chain derives from a study of regulatory T cells in long-lasting Graves disease. The J segment lost 6 bases and the V segment lost 6 bases, leaving 9 bases of the junction unmatched. The CDR3 sequence is 14 residues long. For TCR beta, libraries came from iRepertoire HTBI primers and Arm-PCR of CDR3 regions. Study processing details: Analysis of the samples identified around 60 TRBV and over 13 TRBJ segments. TCRdb called the multiplex PCR reads again in MiXCR, with one record for every CDR3 protein. These V and J calls rely on TCRdb rather than the paper's analysis. The data show about 540,000 distinct CDR3 sequences, roughly 14% seen once. The time point is: newly diagnosed GD, antithyroid drugs for less than 3 months. PBMC-derived RNA was used for the TCR library. This sample also belongs to another study, concerning T cells in Graves' hyperthyroidism and ophthalmopathy. From that second work: TCR CDR3 regions were first amplified by RT-PCR with HTBI primers.

The source material was peripheral blood mononuclear cells (PBMCs), sampled at new diagnosis, from a patient treated with antithyroid drugs. The TCR sequence derives from a man aged 25 to 40 with Graves disease. The chain couples TRBV12-3 or TRBV12-4 to TRBJ1-2; 8 nucleotides align to TRBD1. The CDR3 spells CASSSQGAKDGYTF. The DNA of the CDR3 is TGTGCCAGCAGCAGTCAGGGGGCGAAGGATGGCTACACCTTC.